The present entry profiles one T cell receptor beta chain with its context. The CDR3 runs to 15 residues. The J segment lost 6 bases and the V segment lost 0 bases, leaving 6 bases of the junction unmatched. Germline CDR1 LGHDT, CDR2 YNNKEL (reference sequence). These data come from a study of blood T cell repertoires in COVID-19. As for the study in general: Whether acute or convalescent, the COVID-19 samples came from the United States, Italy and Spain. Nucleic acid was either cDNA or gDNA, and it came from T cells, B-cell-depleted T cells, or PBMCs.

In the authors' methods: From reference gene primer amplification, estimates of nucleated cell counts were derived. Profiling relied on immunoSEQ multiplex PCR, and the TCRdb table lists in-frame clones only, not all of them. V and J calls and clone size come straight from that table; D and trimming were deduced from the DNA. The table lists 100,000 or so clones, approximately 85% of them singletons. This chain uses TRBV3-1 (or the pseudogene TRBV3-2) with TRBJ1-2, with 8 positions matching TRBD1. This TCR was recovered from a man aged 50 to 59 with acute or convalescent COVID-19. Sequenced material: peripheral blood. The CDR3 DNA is TGTGCCAGCAGCCAAGAAGACAGGGGCTTACATGGCTACACCTTC. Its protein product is CASSQEDRGLHGYTF.